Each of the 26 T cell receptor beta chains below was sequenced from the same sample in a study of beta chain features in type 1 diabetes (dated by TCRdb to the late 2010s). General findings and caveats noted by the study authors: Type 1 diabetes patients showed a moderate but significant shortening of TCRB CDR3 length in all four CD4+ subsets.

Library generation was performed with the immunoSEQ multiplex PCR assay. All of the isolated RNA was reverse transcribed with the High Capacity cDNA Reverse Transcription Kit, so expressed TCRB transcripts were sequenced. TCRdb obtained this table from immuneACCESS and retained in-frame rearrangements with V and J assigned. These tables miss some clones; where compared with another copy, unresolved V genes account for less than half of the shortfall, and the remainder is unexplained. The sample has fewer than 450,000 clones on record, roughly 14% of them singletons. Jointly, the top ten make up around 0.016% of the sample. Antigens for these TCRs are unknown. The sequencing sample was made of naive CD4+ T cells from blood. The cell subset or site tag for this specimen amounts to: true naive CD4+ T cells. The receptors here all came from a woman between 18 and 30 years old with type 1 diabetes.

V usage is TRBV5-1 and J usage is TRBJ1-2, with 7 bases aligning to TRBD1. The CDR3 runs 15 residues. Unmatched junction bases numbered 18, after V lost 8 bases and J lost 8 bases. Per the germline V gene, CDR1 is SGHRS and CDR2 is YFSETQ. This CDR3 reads CASPGPGQKRVGYTF. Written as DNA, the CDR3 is TGCGCCAGTCCAGGGCCGGGACAGAAAAGGGTCGGCTACACCTTC.

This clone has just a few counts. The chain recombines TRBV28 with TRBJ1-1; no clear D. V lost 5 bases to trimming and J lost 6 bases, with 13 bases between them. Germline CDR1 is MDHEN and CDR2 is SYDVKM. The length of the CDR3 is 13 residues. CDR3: CASSAGSWAEAFF. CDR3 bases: TGTGCCAGCAGTGCAGGATCTTGGGCTGAAGCTTTCTTT.

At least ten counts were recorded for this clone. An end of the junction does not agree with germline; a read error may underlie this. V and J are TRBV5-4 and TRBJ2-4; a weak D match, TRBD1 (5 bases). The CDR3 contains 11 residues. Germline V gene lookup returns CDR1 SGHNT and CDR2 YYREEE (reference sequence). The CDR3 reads CASSLFSDTIF. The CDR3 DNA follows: TGTGCCAGCAGCTTGTTCTCGGACACTATCTTC.

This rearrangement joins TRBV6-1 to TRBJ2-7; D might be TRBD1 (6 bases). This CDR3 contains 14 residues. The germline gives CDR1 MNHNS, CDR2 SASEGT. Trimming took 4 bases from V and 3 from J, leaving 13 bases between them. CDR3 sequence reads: CASSGGTSSYEQYF. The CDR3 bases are TGTGCCAGCAGTGGAGGGACATCTAGCTACGAGCAGTACTTC.

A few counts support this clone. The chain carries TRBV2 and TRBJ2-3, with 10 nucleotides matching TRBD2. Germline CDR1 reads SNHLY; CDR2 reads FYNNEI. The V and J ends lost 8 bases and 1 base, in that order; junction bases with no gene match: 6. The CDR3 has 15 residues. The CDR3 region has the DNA TGTGCCAGCGGCTACCTAGCGGGGGGCACAGATACGCAGTATTTT. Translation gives CASGYLAGGTDTQYF.

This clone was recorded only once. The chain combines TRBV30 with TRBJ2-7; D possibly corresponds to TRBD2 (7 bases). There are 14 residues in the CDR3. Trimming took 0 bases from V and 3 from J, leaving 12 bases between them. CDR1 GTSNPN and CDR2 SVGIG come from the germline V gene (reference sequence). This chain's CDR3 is CAWSVGGDGYEQYF. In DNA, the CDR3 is TGTGCCTGGAGTGTAGGGGGGGACGGCTACGAGCAGTACTTC.

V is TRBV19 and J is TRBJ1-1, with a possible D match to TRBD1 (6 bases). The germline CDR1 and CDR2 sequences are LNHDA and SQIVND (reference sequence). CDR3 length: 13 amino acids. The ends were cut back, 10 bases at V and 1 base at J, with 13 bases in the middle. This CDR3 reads CATSRDKNTEAFF. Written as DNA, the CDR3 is TGTGCCACCTCGAGGGACAAGAACACTGAAGCTTTCTTT.

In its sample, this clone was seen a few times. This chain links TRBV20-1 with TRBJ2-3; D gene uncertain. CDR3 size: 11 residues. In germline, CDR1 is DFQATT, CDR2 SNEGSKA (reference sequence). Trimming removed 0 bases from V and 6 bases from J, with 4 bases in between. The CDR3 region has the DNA TGCAGTGCTAGAGATCGGGATACGCAGTATTTT. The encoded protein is CSARDRDTQYF.

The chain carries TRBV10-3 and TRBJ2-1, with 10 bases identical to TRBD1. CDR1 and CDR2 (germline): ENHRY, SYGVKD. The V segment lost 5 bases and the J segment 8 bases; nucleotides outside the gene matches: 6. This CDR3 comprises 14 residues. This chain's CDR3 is CAISTRDRGHEQFF. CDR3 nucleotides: TGTGCCATCAGTACCCGGGACAGGGGCCATGAGCAGTTCTTC.

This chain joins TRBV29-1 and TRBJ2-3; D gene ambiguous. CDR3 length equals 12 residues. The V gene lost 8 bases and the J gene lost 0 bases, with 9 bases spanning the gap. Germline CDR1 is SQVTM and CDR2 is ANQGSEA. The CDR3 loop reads CSPADSTDTQYF. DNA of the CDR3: TGCAGCCCCGCGGATAGCACAGATACGCAGTATTTT.

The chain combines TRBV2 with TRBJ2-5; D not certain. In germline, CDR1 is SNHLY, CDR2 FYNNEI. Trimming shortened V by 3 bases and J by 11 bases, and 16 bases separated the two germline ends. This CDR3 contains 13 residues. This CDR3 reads CASSDGPPTPQYF. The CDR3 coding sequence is TGTGCCAGCAGTGATGGCCCGCCAACGCCTCAGTACTTC.

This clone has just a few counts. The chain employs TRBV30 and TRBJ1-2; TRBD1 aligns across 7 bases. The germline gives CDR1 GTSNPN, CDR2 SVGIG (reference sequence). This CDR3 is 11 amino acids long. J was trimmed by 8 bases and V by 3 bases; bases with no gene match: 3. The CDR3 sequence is CAWRSGGGYTF. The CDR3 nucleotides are TGTGCCTGGAGGTCAGGGGGGGGCTACACCTTC.

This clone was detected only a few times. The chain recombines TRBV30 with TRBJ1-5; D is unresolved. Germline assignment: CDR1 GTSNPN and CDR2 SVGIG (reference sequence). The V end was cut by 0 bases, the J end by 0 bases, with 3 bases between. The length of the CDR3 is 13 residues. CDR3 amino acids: CAWSVSSNQPQHF. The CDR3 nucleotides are TGTGCCTGGAGTGTCAGTAGCAATCAGCCCCAGCATTTT.

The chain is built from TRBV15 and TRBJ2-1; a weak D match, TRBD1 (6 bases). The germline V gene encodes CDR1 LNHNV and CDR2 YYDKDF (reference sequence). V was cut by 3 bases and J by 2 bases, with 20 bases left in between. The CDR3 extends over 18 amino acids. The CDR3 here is CATSSTKLGTTTYNEQFF. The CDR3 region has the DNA TGTGCCACCAGCAGCACGAAGCTGGGGACAACTACCTACAATGAGCAGTTCTTC.

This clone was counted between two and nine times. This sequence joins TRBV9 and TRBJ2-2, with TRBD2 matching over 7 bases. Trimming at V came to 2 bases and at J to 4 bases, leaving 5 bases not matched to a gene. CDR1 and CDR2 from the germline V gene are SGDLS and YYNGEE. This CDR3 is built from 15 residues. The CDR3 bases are TGTGCCAGCAGCGTCCGACTAGCAGGCACCGGGGAGCTGTTTTTT. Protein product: CASSVRLAGTGELFF. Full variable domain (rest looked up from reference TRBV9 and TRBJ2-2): DSGVTQTPKHLITATGQRVTLRCSPRSGDLSVYWYQQSLDQGLQFLIQYYNGEERAKGNILERFSAQQFPDLHSELNLSSLELGDSALYFCASSVRLAGTGELFFGEGSRLTVL.

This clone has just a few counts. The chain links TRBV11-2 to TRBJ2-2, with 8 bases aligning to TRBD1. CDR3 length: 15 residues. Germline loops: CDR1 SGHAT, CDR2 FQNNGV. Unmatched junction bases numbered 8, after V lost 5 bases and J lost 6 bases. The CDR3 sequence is CASSVPLTGAGELFF. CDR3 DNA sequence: TGTGCCAGCAGCGTCCCATTGACAGGGGCCGGGGAGCTGTTTTTT.

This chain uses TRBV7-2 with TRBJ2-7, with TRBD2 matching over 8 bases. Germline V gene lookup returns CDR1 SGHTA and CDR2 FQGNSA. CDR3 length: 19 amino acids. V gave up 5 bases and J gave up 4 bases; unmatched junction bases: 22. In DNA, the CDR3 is TGTGCCAGCAGCCTACTCGTGGACCGAAAAGCGGGAGCCTTATACGAGCAGTACTTC. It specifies CASSLLVDRKAGALYEQYF. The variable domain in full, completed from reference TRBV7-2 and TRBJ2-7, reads GAGVSQSPSNKVTEKGKDVELRCDPISGHTALYWYRQSLGQGLEFLIYFQGNSAPDKSGLPSDRFSAERTGGSVSTLTIQRTQQEDSAVYLCASSLLVDRKAGALYEQYFGPGTRLTVT.

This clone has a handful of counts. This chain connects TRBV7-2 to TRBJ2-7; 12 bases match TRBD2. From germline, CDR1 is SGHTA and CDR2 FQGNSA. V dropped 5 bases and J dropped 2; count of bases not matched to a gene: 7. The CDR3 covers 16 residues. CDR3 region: CASSPATSGRTYEQYF. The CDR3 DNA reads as TGTGCCAGCAGCCCAGCTACTAGCGGGAGGACCTACGAGCAGTACTTC.

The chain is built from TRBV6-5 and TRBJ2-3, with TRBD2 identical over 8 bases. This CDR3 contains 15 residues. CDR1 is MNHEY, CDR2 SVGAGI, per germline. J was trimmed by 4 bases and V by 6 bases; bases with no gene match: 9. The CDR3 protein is CASRYSGMISDTQYF. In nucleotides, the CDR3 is TGTGCCAGCAGGTATAGCGGGATGATCTCAGATACGCAGTATTTT.

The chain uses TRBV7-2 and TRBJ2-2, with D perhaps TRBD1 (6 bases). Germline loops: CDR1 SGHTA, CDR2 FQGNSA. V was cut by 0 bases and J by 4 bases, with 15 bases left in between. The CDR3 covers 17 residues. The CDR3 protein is CASSLARSAGVTGELFF. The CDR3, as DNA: TGTGCCAGCAGCTTAGCGAGATCGGCAGGGGTCACCGGGGAGCTGTTTTTT.

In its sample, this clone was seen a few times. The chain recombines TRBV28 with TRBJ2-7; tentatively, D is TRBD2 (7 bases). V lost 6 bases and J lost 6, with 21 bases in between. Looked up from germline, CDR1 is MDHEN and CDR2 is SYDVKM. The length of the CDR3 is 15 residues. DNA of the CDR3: TGTGCCAGCAGCCCTGGGGGGGCGGGAGAGTCCGAGCAGTACTTC. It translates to CASSPGGAGESEQYF.

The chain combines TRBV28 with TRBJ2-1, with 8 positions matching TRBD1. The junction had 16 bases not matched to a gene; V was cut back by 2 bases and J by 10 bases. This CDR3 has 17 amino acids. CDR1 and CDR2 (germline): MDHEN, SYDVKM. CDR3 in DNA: TGTGCCAGCAGTTTAGTCGGGATGATCAGGGGGCGGTTGGAGCAGTTCTTC. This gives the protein CASSLVGMIRGRLEQFF.

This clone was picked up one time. The CDR3 nucleotides are TGTGCCAGTAGTATACGATGGGGCGGAAACACTGAAGCTTTCTTT. It encodes CASSIRWGGNTEAFF. The chain recombines TRBV19 with TRBJ1-1, with D possibly TRBD1 on 5 matching bases. Between the trimmed V and J ends, which lost 2 bases and 2 bases, there was a span of 12 bases. Germline V gene lookup returns CDR1 LNHDA and CDR2 SQIVND (reference sequence). The CDR3 runs to 15 residues.

The CDR3 reads CASSPSLAGVGIEQFF. Written as DNA, the CDR3 is TGTGCCAGCTCACCATCCCTAGCGGGAGTGGGTATTGAGCAGTTCTTC. The V and J genes are TRBV18 and TRBJ2-1; 10 bases agree with TRBD2. The V segment lost 2 bases and the J segment 9 bases; nucleotides outside the gene matches: 10. CDR3 length: 16 residues. CDR1 and CDR2 (germline): KGHSH, LQKENI.

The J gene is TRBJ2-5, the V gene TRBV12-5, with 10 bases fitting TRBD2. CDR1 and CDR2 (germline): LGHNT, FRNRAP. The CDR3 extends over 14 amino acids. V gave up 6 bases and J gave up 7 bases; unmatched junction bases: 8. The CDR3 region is CASGPSGRGGTQYF. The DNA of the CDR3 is TGTGCTAGTGGACCCAGCGGGAGGGGGGGGACCCAGTACTTC.

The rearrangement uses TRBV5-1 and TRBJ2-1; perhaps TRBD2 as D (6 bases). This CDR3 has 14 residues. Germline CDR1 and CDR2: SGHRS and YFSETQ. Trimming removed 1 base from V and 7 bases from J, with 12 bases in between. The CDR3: CASSLTGRGNEQFF. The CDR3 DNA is TGCGCCAGCAGCTTGACGGGCCGGGGGAATGAGCAGTTCTTC. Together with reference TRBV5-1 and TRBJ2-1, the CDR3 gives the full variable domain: KAGVTQTPRYLIKTRGQQVTLSCSPISGHRSVSWYQQTPGQGLQFLFEYFSETQRNKGNFPGRFSGRQFSNSRSEMNVSTLELGDSALYLCASSLTGRGNEQFFGPGTRLTVL.